The clone carrying this T cell receptor beta chain has only a few counts. Its antigen remains unknown. Library construction involved attaching unique molecular identifiers to individual cDNA molecules, which allowed quantitative, reproducible TCR counting. TCRdb itself ran the RACE reads through MiXCR, one entry per CDR3 protein. This sample carries roughly 100,000 distinct CDR3 sequences, about 12% of them seen once, and the ten largest clones take 1.5% to 2%. Regarding time point: pre-sensitization, week 0. Treatment given: therapeutic diphenylcyclopropenone sensitization with weekly scalp DPC. The sample comes from a study of human T cells and chemical hapten exposure. Overall study: 2% DPC was applied to 2 cm by 2 cm of upper inner arm skin for sensitization.

Germline CDR1 MGHRA, CDR2 YSYEKL. This CDR3 region has 17 residues. V lost 0 bases and J lost 8; bases outside the gene matches: 11. General observations from the study: PT1 expanded TCR numbers rose with patch test score. The number of TCRs over 1 in 1000 frequency stayed unchanged after DPC.

This receptor was taken from a woman between 50 and 59 years old with alopecia areata. Some clones in this sample may be carry-over from other donors' samples. The chain recombines TRBV4-1 with TRBJ2-3, with 10 nucleotides matching TRBD2. Sample: whole blood, taken in connection with sensitization to the hapten diphenylcyclopropenone (DPC). The DNA for the CDR3 is TGCGCCAGCAGCCAAGACCCTAGCGGGGGCCCCGGTGGTACGCAGTATTTT. As protein: CASSQDPSGGPGGTQYF.